This entry lists 27 T cell receptor beta chains sequenced from one sample in a study of CD8 T cells in Susac syndrome. With random hexamers, roughly 0.45 to 1 ug RNA was reverse transcribed. TCRdb reprocessed the immunoSEQ multiplex PCR reads with MiXCR, giving one entry per CDR3 protein. The table has fewer than 300,000 distinct CDR3 sequences, about 88% seen once. The sample taken for sequencing was CD8+ T cells from PBMCs. The receptors stem from a human donor with multiple sclerosis.

The chain carries TRBV25-1 and TRBJ2-7, with D tentatively TRBD2 (5 bases). With 4 bases removed from V and 1 base from J, the gap between germline ends came to 20 bases. CDR1 MGHDK and CDR2 SYGVNS come from the germline V gene. The CDR3 is 17 amino acids. CDR3 nucleotide sequence: TGTGCCAGCAGTGTCTCGACGGCCCGGGGTGGTTCCTACGAGCAGTACTTC. Translated, it gives CASSVSTARGGSYEQYF.

The chain carries TRBV10-1 and TRBJ2-7; tentative D call: TRBD2 (6 bases). The germline V and J ends were trimmed by 4 bases and 3 bases, with 13 bases remaining between them. The CDR3 totals 14 residues. Germline V gene lookup returns CDR1 WNHNN and CDR2 SYGVQD (reference sequence). The CDR3 DNA is TGCGCCAGCAGTGGGGGAGGTAGGCACTACGAGCAGTACTTC. As protein: CASSGGGRHYEQYF.

This chain joins TRBV15 and TRBJ2-3, with D possibly being TRBD1 (6 bases). Trimming removed 5 bases at V and 3 bases at J, with 15 bases between. The CDR3 runs 15 residues. Germline loops: CDR1 LNHNV, CDR2 YYDKDF (reference sequence). The CDR3 region has the DNA TGTGCCACCAGCGTGACCGGGACATCAACAGATACGCAGTATTTT. Residues: CATSVTGTSTDTQYF. Full variable domain (missing parts from reference TRBV15 and TRBJ2-3): DAMVIQNPRYQVTQFGKPVTLSCSQTLNHNVMYWYQQKSSQAPKLLFHYYDKDFNNEADTPDNFQSRRPNTSFCFLDIRSPGLGDTAMYLCATSVTGTSTDTQYFGPGTRLTVL.

This clonotype appeared a single time. The gene calls are TRBV24-1 and TRBJ2-1, with D unclear. The CDR3 extends over 11 amino acids. In germline, CDR1 is KGHDR, CDR2 SFDVKD. The V end lost 9 bases, the J end lost 5 bases, and 7 bases lay between the germline ends. The CDR3 region has the DNA TGTGCCACCGGAAAAGACAATGAGCAGTTCTTC. The encoded protein is CATGKDNEQFF.

The chain recombines TRBV27 with TRBJ1-5, with a possible D match to TRBD1 (5 bases). Germline loops: CDR1 MNHEY, CDR2 SMNVEV (reference sequence). CDR3 size: 15 residues. V lost 3 bases and J lost 0, with 9 bases in between. CDR3 DNA: TGTGCCAGCAGTTTCACAGGTTATAGCAATCAGCCCCAGCATTTT. This encodes CASSFTGYSNQPQHF.

This sequence joins TRBV4-1 and TRBJ1-1; no clear D gene. The length of the CDR3 is 13 residues. V lost 0 bases to trimming and J lost 4 bases, with 6 bases between them. Germline assignment: CDR1 MGHRA and CDR2 YSYEKL. The CDR3 sequence: CASSQDSGTEAFF. The CDR3, as DNA: TGCGCCAGCAGCCAAGACAGCGGCACTGAAGCTTTCTTT.

This chain joins TRBV7-9 and TRBJ2-2, with D perhaps TRBD2 (6 bases). V was trimmed by 7 bases and J by 0 bases, leaving 18 bases between them. The CDR3 length is 17 residues. Germline CDR1 reads SEHNR; CDR2 reads FQNEAQ (reference sequence). The CDR3, as DNA: TGTGCCAGCATCCTACGGCGGGGATCGGCGAACACCGGGGAGCTGTTTTTT. Residues: CASILRRGSANTGELFF. The full variable domain, rest sourced from reference TRBV7-9 and TRBJ2-2, is DTGVSQNPRHKITKRGQNVTFRCDPISEHNRLYWYRQTLGQGPEFLTYFQNEAQLEKSRLLSDRFSAERPKGSFSTLEIQRTEQGDSAMYLCASILRRGSANTGELFFGEGSRLTVL.

The chain carries TRBV5-1 and TRBJ2-6; D remains unclear. Germline loops: CDR1 SGHRS, CDR2 YFSETQ. V shed 4 bases and J shed 3 bases, with 20 bases lying between them. The CDR3 consists of 18 residues. The CDR3 DNA is TGCGCCAGCAGCGGTCCATCGATCAGGCTTGGTGGGGCCAACGTCCTGACTTTC. Protein sequence: CASSGPSIRLGGANVLTF.

The sample holds a few counts of this clonotype. V is TRBV2 and J is TRBJ2-2; no clear D gene. Trimming took off 5 bases at V and 0 bases at J, with 7 bases between the two ends. The germline V gene encodes CDR1 SNHLY and CDR2 FYNNEI. The CDR3 sequence is 14 residues long. Here the CDR3 reads CASSWTSNTGELFF. CDR3 nucleotides: TGTGCCAGCAGTTGGACCTCGAACACCGGGGAGCTGTTTTTT.

This sequence joins TRBV15 and TRBJ2-7; D possibly corresponds to TRBD2 (6 bases). Germline V gene lookup returns CDR1 LNHNV and CDR2 YYDKDF (reference sequence). This CDR3 comprises 14 residues. V dropped 1 base and J dropped 5 bases, with 12 bases sitting between them. The CDR3 is CATSRVLGGNEQYF. In DNA form, the CDR3 reads TGTGCCACCAGCAGAGTACTTGGAGGGAACGAGCAGTACTTC.

This clonotype was seen a handful of times. The chain employs TRBV7-9 and TRBJ2-7, with D possibly matching TRBD1 (5 bases). Germline lookup yields CDR1 SEHNR and CDR2 FQNEAQ (reference sequence). The CDR3 is 12 amino acids. The V end lost 3 bases, the J end lost 9 bases, and 12 bases lay between the germline ends. CDR3 bases: TGTGCCAGCAGCTTGGAGAGTACAGGGCAGTACTTC. It specifies CASSLESTGQYF.

The chain carries TRBV9 and TRBJ2-3; the match to TRBD1 covers 12 bases. Germline CDR1 SGDLS, CDR2 YYNGEE. J lost 3 bases, V lost 0 bases, and 2 bases had no gene match. CDR3 length equals 16 residues. The CDR3 bases are TGTGCCAGCAGCGTAGTGGGACAGGGGGCAACAGATACGCAGTATTTT. Translation: CASSVVGQGATDTQYF.

The gene calls are TRBV5-4 and TRBJ1-1, with a possible D match to TRBD1 (6 bases). The V and J ends lost 2 bases and 4 bases respectively, with 12 bases between them. Germline V CDR1 and CDR2: SGHNT, YYREEE (reference sequence). The CDR3 is 14 residues long. CDR3 bases: TGTGCCAGCAGCTTCGAGGGGGAGGCCACTGAAGCTTTCTTT. Translated: CASSFEGEATEAFF.

The chain uses TRBV12-3 or TRBV12-4 and TRBJ1-1; 7 bases align to TRBD1. This CDR3 comprises 16 residues. The V and J ends lost 3 bases and 2 bases, in that order; junction bases with no gene match: 9. The CDR3 region is CASSFQGGRDNTEAFF. The CDR3 nucleotides read TGTGCCAGCAGTTTTCAGGGGGGCAGGGACAACACTGAAGCTTTCTTT.

The chain uses TRBV14 and TRBJ1-5; D unclear. The length of the CDR3 is 13 residues. Deletions cut 1 base from V and 9 bases from J, with 10 bases between. Per the germline V gene, CDR1 is SGHDN and CDR2 is FVKESK. CDR3 nucleotide sequence: TGTGCCAGCAGCCAAGGTCCGAGAGCGCCCCAGCATTTT. This codes for CASSQGPRAPQHF. Using reference TRBV14 and TRBJ1-5 for the parts outside the CDR3, the full variable domain is EAGVTQFPSHSVIEKGQTVTLRCDPISGHDNLYWYRRVMGKEIKFLLHFVKESKQDESGMPNNRFLAERTGGTYSTLKVQPAELEDSGVYFCASSQGPRAPQHFGDGTRLSIL.

The chain has TRBV27 and TRBJ2-2; D possibly corresponds to TRBD2 (6 bases). The CDR3 runs to 14 residues. Germline CDR1 is MNHEY and CDR2 is SMNVEV (reference sequence). The V gene lost 4 bases and the J gene lost 7 bases, with 13 bases spanning the gap. The CDR3 bases are TGTGCCAGCAGTTCTGAGGGAGGTCACGGGGAGCTGTTTTTT. Encoded protein: CASSSEGGHGELFF.

The chain recombines TRBV7-9 with TRBJ1-4; D not resolved. The CDR3 is made up of 15 amino acids. The V and J ends lost 2 bases and 8 bases respectively, with 15 bases between them. Germline CDR1 SEHNR, CDR2 FQNEAQ (reference sequence). CDR3 in amino acids: CASSLIAQEREKLFF. CDR3 nucleotide sequence: TGTGCCAGCAGCTTAATTGCCCAAGAACGGGAAAAACTGTTTTTT.

The chain links TRBV2 to TRBJ1-2; D remains ambiguous. This CDR3 has 15 amino acids. Trimming pared 1 base from V and 4 bases from J, leaving 13 bases between. Germline V gene lookup returns CDR1 SNHLY and CDR2 FYNNEI. CDR3 DNA: TGTGCCAGCAGTGAAGAGGGATGGTCCCCCTATGGCTACACCTTC. Its translation: CASSEEGWSPYGYTF.

This clonotype occurred a few times. The chain uses TRBV2 and TRBJ1-1; possibly TRBD1 for D (5 bases). CDR1 SNHLY and CDR2 FYNNEI come from the germline V gene. The CDR3 loop spans 11 amino acids. V was trimmed by 8 bases and J by 4 bases, leaving 8 bases between them. CDR3 DNA: TGTGCCAGCGGCGGGGGCACTGAAGCTTTCTTT. Translation gives CASGGGTEAFF.

V usage is TRBV5-6 and J usage is TRBJ2-7; D gene ambiguous. Trimming stripped 2 bases from V and 0 bases from J, with 12 bases between. The CDR3 covers 15 residues. Per germline, CDR1 SGHDT and CDR2 YYEEEE. CDR3 in DNA: TGTGCCAGCAGCTTCGCCCGGAGCAGCTCCTACGAGCAGTACTTC. Translation gives CASSFARSSSYEQYF.

The rearrangement links TRBV9 to TRBJ2-1; D call uncertain. Between the trimmed V and J ends, which lost 0 bases and 0 bases, there was a span of 4 bases. The CDR3 has 14 amino acids. Germline CDR1 and CDR2: SGDLS and YYNGEE. The CDR3 nucleotides are TGTGCCAGCAGCGTAGGGGACTCCTACAATGAGCAGTTCTTC. Its translation is CASSVGDSYNEQFF.

The chain recombines TRBV7-9 with TRBJ2-1; D gene ambiguous. The CDR3 is made up of 13 amino acids. The V end lost 5 bases, the J end lost 7 bases, and 12 bases lay between the germline ends. Germline loops: CDR1 SEHNR, CDR2 FQNEAQ (reference sequence). Written as DNA, the CDR3 is TGTGCCAGCAGCCCAGCTGGTCGAAATGAGCAGTTCTTC. Its translation is CASSPAGRNEQFF. The variable domain in full, completed from reference TRBV7-9 and TRBJ2-1, reads DTGVSQNPRHKITKRGQNVTFRCDPISEHNRLYWYRQTLGQGPEFLTYFQNEAQLEKSRLLSDRFSAERPKGSFSTLEIQRTEQGDSAMYLCASSPAGRNEQFFGPGTRLTVL.

The J gene is TRBJ2-3, the V gene TRBV19; D ambiguous. Between the trimmed V and J ends, which lost 1 base and 1 base, there was a span of 15 bases. CDR1 and CDR2 (germline): LNHDA, SQIVND (reference sequence). This CDR3 region has 17 residues. CDR3 sequence reads: CASSIVSDGVRTDTQYF. The CDR3 bases are TGTGCCAGTAGTATAGTAAGTGATGGGGTCCGCACAGATACGCAGTATTTT. The whole variable domain, remainder taken from reference TRBV19 and TRBJ2-3, is DGGITQSPKYLFRKEGQNVTLSCEQNLNHDAMYWYRQDPGQGLRLIYYSQIVNDFQKGDIAEGYSVSREKKESFPLTVTSAQKNPTAFYLCASSIVSDGVRTDTQYFGPGTRLTVL.

The rearrangement joins TRBV7-2 to TRBJ2-7; D is undetermined. CDR3 size: 15 residues. V was shortened by 1 base and J by 2 bases, with 12 bases between the two germline ends. The V gene's germline CDR1 is SGHTA and CDR2 FQGNSA. CDR3 sequence reads: CASSLDGFPPYEQYF. CDR3 sequence (DNA): TGTGCCAGCAGCTTAGACGGGTTTCCCCCCTACGAGCAGTACTTC.

J is TRBJ2-7 and V is TRBV6-1; D ambiguous. There are 13 residues in the CDR3. Trimming stripped 3 bases from V and 1 base from J, with 7 bases between. Germline V gene lookup returns CDR1 MNHNS and CDR2 SASEGT. CDR3 in DNA: TGTGCCAGCAGTGACGCCCGGTCCTACGAGCAGTACTTC. Its translation is CASSDARSYEQYF.

A note on this clonotype: Mismatch with germline at one junction end may stem from a read error. CDR3 sequence: CASSSSSIGNAGELFF. CDR3 DNA sequence: TGTGCCAGCAGTTCCTCTAGCATCGGGAACGCCGGGGAGCTGTTTTTT. The chain carries TRBV12-3 or TRBV12-4 and TRBJ2-2; D perhaps matches TRBD2 (5 bases). CDR3 length equals 16 residues.

The rearrangement joins TRBV9 to TRBJ2-7; TRBD2 agrees at 7 bases. Germline-derived CDR1 and CDR2 are SGDLS and YYNGEE. Trimming removed 0 bases from V and 3 bases from J; junction bases left unmatched: 9. The CDR3 totals 16 residues. CDR3 sequence reads: CASSVASGQRDYEQYF. Here the CDR3 DNA reads TGTGCCAGCAGCGTAGCTTCAGGGCAGCGGGACTACGAGCAGTACTTC.